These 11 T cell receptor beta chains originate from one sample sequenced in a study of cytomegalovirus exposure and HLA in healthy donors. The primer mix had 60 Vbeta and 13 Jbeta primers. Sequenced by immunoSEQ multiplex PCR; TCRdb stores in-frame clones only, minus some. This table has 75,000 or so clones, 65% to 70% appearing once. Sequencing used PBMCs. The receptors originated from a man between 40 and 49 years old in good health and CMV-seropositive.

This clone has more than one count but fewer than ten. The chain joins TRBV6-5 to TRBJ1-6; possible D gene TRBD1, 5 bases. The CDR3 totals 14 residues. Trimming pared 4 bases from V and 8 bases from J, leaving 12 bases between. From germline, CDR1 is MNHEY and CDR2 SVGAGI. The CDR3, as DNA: TGTGCCAGCAGTTGGGGGGTGAAGGATTCACCCCTCCACTTT. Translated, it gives CASSWGVKDSPLHF.

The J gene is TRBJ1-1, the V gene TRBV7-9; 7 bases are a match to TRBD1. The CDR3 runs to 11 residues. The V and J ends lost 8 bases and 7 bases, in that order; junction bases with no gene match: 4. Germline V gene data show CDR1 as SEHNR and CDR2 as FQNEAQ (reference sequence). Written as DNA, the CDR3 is TGTGCCAGCGACAGGGAAGGTGAAGCTTTCTTT. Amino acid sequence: CASDREGEAFF.

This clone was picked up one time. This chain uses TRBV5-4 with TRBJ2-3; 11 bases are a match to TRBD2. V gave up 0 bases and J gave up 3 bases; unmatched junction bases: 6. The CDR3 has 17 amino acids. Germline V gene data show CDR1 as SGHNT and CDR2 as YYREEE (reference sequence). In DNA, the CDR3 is TGTGCCAGCAGCTTGGGAGCTAGCGGGGGGACTACAGATACGCAGTATTTT. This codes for CASSLGASGGTTDTQYF.

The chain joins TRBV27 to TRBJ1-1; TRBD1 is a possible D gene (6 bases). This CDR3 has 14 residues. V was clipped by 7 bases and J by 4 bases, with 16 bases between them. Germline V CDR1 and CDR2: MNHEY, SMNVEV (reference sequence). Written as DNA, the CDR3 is TGTGCCAGCATCCTTCGAGCGGGGGCCACTGAAGCTTTCTTT. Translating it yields CASILRAGATEAFF.

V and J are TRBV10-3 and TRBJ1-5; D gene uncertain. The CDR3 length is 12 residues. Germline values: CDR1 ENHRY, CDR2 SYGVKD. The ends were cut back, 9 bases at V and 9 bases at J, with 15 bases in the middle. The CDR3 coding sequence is TGTGCCATTACTAATGGGAGCTCGCCCCAGCATTTT. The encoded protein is CAITNGSSPQHF.

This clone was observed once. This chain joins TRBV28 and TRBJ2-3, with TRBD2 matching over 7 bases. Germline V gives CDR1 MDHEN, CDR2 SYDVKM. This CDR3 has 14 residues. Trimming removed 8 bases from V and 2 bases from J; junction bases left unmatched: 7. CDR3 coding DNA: TGTGCCAGCGCCGGGGGAGGGAACACAGATACGCAGTATTTT. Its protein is CASAGGGNTDTQYF. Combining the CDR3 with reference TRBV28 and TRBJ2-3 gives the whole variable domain DVKVTQSSRYLVKRTGEKVFLECVQDMDHENMFWYRQDPGLGLRLIYFSYDVKMKEKGDIPEGYSVSREKKERFSLILESASTNQTSMYLCASAGGGNTDTQYFGPGTRLTVL.

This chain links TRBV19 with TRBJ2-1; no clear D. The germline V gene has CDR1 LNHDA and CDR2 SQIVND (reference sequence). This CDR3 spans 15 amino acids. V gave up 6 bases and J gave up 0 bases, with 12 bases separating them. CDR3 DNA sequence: TGTGCCAGTAGGGAGACTGAATTCTCCTACAATGAGCAGTTCTTC. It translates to CASRETEFSYNEQFF.

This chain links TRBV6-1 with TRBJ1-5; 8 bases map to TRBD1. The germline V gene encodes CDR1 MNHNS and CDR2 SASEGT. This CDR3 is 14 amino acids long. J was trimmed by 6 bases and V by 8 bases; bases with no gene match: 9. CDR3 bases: TGTGCCAGCCATCGGACAGGGATCGGTCAGCCCCAGCATTTT. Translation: CASHRTGIGQPQHF.

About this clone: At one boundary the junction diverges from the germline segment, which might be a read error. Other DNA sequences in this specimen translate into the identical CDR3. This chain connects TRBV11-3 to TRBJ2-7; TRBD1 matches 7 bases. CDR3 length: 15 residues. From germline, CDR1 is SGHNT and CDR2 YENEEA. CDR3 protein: CASRQRGRGSYEQYF. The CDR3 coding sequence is TGCGCCAGCAGGCAGAGGGGCAGGGGGTCCTACGAGCAGTACTTC.

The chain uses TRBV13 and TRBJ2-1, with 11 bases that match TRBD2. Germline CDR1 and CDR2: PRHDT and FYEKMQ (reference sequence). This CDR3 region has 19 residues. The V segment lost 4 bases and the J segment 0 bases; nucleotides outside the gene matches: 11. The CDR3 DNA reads TGTGCCAGCAGCTATGAACTAGCGGGGGCACAGAGCTCCTACAATGAGCAGTTCTTC. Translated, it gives CASSYELAGAQSSYNEQFF.

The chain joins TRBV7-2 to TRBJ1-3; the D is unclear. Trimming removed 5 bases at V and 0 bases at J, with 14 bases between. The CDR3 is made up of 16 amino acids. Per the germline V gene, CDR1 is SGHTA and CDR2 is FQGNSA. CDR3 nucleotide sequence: TGTGCCAGCAGCCCGGAGGAGTTCTCCTCTGGAAACACCATATATTTT. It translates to CASSPEEFSSGNTIYF. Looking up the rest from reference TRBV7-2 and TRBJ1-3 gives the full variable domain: GAGVSQSPSNKVTEKGKDVELRCDPISGHTALYWYRQSLGQGLEFLIYFQGNSAPDKSGLPSDRFSAERTGGSVSTLTIQRTQQEDSAVYLCASSPEEFSSGNTIYFGEGSWLTVV.